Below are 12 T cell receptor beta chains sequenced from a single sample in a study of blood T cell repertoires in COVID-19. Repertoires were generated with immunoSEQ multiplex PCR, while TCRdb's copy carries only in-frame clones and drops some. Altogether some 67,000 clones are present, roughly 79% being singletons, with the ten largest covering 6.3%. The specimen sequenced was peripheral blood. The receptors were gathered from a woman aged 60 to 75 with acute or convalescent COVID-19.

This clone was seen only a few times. The CDR3 sequence: CASPVGQGAPGELFF. In DNA, the CDR3 is TGTGCCAGCCCGGTGGGACAGGGGGCTCCCGGGGAGCTGTTTTTT. The chain has TRBV6-5 and TRBJ2-2; 12 bases line up with TRBD1. Germline CDR1 reads MNHEY; CDR2 reads SVGAGI. The J segment lost 6 bases and the V segment lost 8 bases, leaving 7 bases of the junction unmatched. The CDR3 loop spans 15 amino acids.

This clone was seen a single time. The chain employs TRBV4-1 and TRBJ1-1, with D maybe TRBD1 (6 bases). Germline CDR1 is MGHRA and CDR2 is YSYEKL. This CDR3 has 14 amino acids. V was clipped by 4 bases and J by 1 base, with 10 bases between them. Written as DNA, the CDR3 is TGCGCCAGCAGCCCTGGACAGTCGAACACTGAAGCTTTCTTT. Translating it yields CASSPGQSNTEAFF.

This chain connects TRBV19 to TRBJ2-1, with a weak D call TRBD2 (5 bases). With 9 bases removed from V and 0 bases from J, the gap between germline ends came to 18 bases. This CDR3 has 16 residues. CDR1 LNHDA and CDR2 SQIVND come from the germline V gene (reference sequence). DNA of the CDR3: TGTGCCAGCACCTATGCCGGGGTTAGCTCCTACAATGAGCAGTTCTTC. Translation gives CASTYAGVSSYNEQFF.

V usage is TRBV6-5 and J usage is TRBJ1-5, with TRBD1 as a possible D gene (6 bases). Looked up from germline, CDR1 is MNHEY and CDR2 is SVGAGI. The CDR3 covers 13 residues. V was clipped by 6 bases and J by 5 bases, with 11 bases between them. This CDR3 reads CASRVDSDQPQHF. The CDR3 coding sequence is TGTGCCAGCAGGGTGGACAGCGATCAGCCCCAGCATTTT.

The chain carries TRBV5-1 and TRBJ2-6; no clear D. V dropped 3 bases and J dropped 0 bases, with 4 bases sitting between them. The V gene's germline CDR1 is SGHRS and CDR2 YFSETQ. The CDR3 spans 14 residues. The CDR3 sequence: CASSSSSGANVLTF. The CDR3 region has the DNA TGCGCCAGCAGCTCCAGCTCTGGGGCCAACGTCCTGACTTTC.

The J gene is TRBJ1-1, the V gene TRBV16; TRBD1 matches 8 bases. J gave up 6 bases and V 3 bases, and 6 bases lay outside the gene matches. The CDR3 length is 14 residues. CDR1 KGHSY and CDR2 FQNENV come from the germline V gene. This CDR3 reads CASSHSVTGAEAFF. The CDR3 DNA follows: TGTGCCAGCAGCCACTCGGTGACAGGGGCTGAAGCTTTCTTT.

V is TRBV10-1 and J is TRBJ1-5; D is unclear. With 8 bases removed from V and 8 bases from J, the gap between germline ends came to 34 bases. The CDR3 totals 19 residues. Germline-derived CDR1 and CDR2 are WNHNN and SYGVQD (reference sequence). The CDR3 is CASPHSAQVTSDVMEPQHF. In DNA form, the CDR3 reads TGCGCCAGCCCCCACTCCGCGCAGGTGACGTCTGATGTGATGGAGCCCCAGCATTTT.

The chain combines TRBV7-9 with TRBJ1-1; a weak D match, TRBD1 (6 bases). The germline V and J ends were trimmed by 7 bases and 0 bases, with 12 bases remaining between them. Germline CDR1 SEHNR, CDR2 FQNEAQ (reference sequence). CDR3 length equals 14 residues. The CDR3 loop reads CASNTGLMNTEAFF. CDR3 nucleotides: TGTGCCAGCAACACAGGGCTAATGAACACTGAAGCTTTCTTT.

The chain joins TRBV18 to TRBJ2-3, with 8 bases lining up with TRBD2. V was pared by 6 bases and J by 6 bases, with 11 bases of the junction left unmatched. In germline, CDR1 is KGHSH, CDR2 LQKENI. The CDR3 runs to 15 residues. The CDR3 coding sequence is TGTGCCAGCTCCCTAACTAGCGGTGTCGGGGATACGCAGTATTTT. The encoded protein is CASSLTSGVGDTQYF.

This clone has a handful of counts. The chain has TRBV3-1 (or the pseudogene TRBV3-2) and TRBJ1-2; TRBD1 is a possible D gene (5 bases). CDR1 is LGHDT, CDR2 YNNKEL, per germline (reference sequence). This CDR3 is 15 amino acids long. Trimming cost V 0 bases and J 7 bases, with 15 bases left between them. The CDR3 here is CASSQENWQGLGYTF. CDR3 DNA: TGTGCCAGCAGCCAAGAAAACTGGCAGGGACTTGGCTACACCTTC.

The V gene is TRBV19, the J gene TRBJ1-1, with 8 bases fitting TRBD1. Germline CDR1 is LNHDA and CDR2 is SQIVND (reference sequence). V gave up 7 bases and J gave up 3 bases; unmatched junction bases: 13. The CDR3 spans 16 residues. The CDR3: CASTPPTGDGHTEAFF. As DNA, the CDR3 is TGTGCCAGTACTCCTCCGACAGGGGATGGTCACACTGAAGCTTTCTTT.

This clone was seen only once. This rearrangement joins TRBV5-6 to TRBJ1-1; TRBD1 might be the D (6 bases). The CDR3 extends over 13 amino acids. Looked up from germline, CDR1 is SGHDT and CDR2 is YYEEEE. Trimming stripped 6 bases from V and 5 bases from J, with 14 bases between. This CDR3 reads CASNGQRGTEAFF. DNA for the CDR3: TGTGCCAGCAATGGACAGCGGGGAACTGAAGCTTTCTTT.